This T cell receptor (beta chain) was retrieved from a study of identical twins. This clonotype was found a few times. What it binds is not known. Template switching created a universal primer site, and the cDNA included unique molecular identifiers. TCRdb reprocessed the 5' RACE reads via MiXCR and lists one record per CDR3 protein. The profile shows about 500,000 distinct CDR3 sequences, 14% of them singletons. Unmatched junction bases numbered 8, after V lost 6 bases and J lost 8 bases. The germline V gene has CDR1 KGHSH and CDR2 LQKENI. The CDR3 covers 16 residues. Points from the study as a whole: Weaker excess twin sharing was observed in beta out-of-frame sequences. Interpretation of the results relied on cross-sectional statistical analysis and not on following the same donors.

The data were also submitted as part of a second study, on yellow fever vaccine responses in identical twins. From that study: Twins reportedly showed a vaccine T cell response that seemed partly convergent and partly personalized.

The V call is TRBV18, the J call TRBJ2-1; 15 bases agree with TRBD2. The sample taken for sequencing was CD4+ T cells sorted from blood. The receptor comes from a woman under 30 in good health. For the CDR3, the DNA is TGTGCCAGCTCCCAAGCCGGACTAGCGGGAGGGTATGAGCAGTTCTTC. Translating gives CASSQAGLAGGYEQFF.